One and the same sample provided the 18 T cell receptor beta chains below, sequenced in a study of T cell changes during pregnancy in multiple sclerosis. Clones were read by immunoSEQ multiplex PCR, and TCRdb kept only the in-frame ones, dropping some. The repertoire consists of fewer than 75,000 clones, with about nine tenths occurring once and the leading ten covering 2% to 2.5%. This specimen consisted of peripheral blood, obtained in the first trimester of pregnancy. The receptor set was obtained from a female donor with multiple sclerosis, enrolled in a pregnancy study.

CDR3 in amino acids: CASALDIQETQYF. The CDR3 nucleotides are TGTGCTAGTGCCCTTGACATACAAGAGACCCAGTACTTC. This chain links TRBV12-5 with TRBJ2-5; no clear D gene. V lost 7 bases and J lost 2, with 11 bases in between. Germline CDR1 LGHNT, CDR2 FRNRAP. The CDR3 loop spans 13 amino acids.

The table lists this clone with a count of one. The rearrangement uses TRBV6-1 and TRBJ2-5, with D perhaps TRBD2 (5 bases). The CDR3 is made up of 14 amino acids. V lost 1 base and J 6 bases, leaving 12 bases between the germline ends. The germline V gene has CDR1 MNHNS and CDR2 SASEGT. CDR3 residues: CASSEGLATQTQYF. The CDR3 DNA reads TGTGCCAGCAGTGAAGGGCTAGCTACTCAGACCCAGTACTTC.

The chain uses TRBV7-9 and TRBJ2-7; D is unresolved. The length of the CDR3 is 13 residues. Germline CDR1 reads SEHNR; CDR2 reads FQNEAQ (reference sequence). The V end lost 1 base, the J end lost 4 bases, and 8 bases lay between the germline ends. The CDR3, as DNA: TGTGCCAGCAGCTTAGATGAGAGATACGAGCAGTACTTC. Translated, it gives CASSLDERYEQYF.

J is TRBJ1-2 and V is TRBV5-4; tentatively, D is TRBD1 (6 bases). With 5 bases removed from V and 5 bases from J, the gap between germline ends came to 22 bases. CDR1 is SGHNT and CDR2 is YYREEE in the germline V gene (reference sequence). This CDR3 has 16 residues. DNA of the CDR3: TGTGCCAGCAGTTCCCCTGACTGGGGGCAAACATATGGCTACACCTTC. This codes for CASSSPDWGQTYGYTF.

The chain carries TRBV6-1 and TRBJ1-4, with D possibly being TRBD1 (5 bases). The CDR3 totals 14 residues. Trimming removed 4 bases from V and 4 bases from J, with 10 bases in between. Per the germline V gene, CDR1 is MNHNS and CDR2 is SASEGT. CDR3 loop: CASSGTRHNEKLFF. As DNA, the CDR3 is TGTGCCAGCAGTGGGACACGGCATAATGAAAAACTGTTTTTT.

The chain is built from TRBV6-1 and TRBJ2-7; 9 bases agree with TRBD2. Germline trimming cut 4 bases from V and 3 bases from J; bases unmatched to any gene: 7. The CDR3 length is 15 residues. CDR1 and CDR2 (germline): MNHNS, SASEGT. The CDR3 sequence is CASSVSSGAYYEQYF. The CDR3 DNA reads as TGTGCCAGCAGTGTTTCTAGCGGGGCGTACTACGAGCAGTACTTC.

This clone was seen just once. The gene calls are TRBV30 and TRBJ2-5, with 12 nucleotides matching TRBD2. The J segment lost 1 base and the V segment lost 1 base, leaving 7 bases of the junction unmatched. In germline, CDR1 is GTSNPN, CDR2 SVGIG (reference sequence). This CDR3 spans 17 amino acids. The CDR3 sequence: CAWSGWRTSGVQETQYF. CDR3 DNA: TGTGCCTGGAGTGGGTGGCGGACTAGCGGGGTCCAAGAGACCCAGTACTTC. Full variable domain (rest looked up from reference TRBV30 and TRBJ2-5): SQTIHQWPATLVQPVGSPLSLECTVEGTSNPNLYWYRQAAGRGLQLLFYSVGIGQISSEVPQNLSASRPQDRQFILSSKKLLLSDSGFYLCAWSGWRTSGVQETQYFGPGTRLLVL.

V is TRBV5-1 and J is TRBJ1-4; a possible D gene is TRBD1 (6 bases). Trimming pared 0 bases from V and 7 bases from J, leaving 13 bases between. Germline V CDR1 and CDR2: SGHRS, YFSETQ. The CDR3 is 15 amino acids. The CDR3 region has the DNA TGCGCCAGCAGCTTGGAGGGACTAGGGGGTGAAAAACTGTTTTTT. This translates into CASSLEGLGGEKLFF.

V usage is TRBV2 and J usage is TRBJ2-1, with 7 bases that match TRBD1. The CDR3 totals 14 residues. The germline CDR1 and CDR2 sequences are SNHLY and FYNNEI. Unmatched junction bases numbered 9, after V lost 8 bases and J lost 5 bases. This CDR3 reads CASETGTANNEQFF. DNA of the CDR3: TGTGCCAGCGAGACCGGGACAGCCAACAATGAGCAGTTCTTC.

This clone came up once. The rearrangement joins TRBV28 to TRBJ1-4; TRBD1 aligns across 9 bases. The ends lost 5 bases at V and 7 bases at J; junction bases unmatched: 8. This CDR3 is built from 15 residues. CDR1 is MDHEN and CDR2 is SYDVKM in the germline V gene. The CDR3 bases are TGTGCCAGCAGTACCCGGGACAGGGTGGGTGAAAAACTGTTTTTT. Translated, it gives CASSTRDRVGEKLFF.

The gene calls are TRBV5-6 and TRBJ2-1; D possibly corresponds to TRBD2 (5 bases). Germline V gene lookup returns CDR1 SGHDT and CDR2 YYEEEE. The CDR3 length is 17 residues. V was trimmed by 2 bases and J by 7 bases, leaving 22 bases between them. The CDR3 is CASSLGVAPTPGNEQFF. CDR3 in DNA: TGTGCCAGCAGCTTAGGAGTAGCACCGACTCCGGGGAATGAGCAGTTCTTC.

The chain uses TRBV7-8 and TRBJ1-5; D not resolved. This CDR3 spans 12 amino acids. The germline gives CDR1 SGHVS, CDR2 FQNEAQ. The ends were cut back, 4 bases at V and 2 bases at J, with 3 bases in the middle. Written as DNA, the CDR3 is TGTGCCAGCAGCTCGGGCAATCAGCCCCAGCATTTT. Its translation: CASSSGNQPQHF.

The rearrangement uses TRBV30 and TRBJ1-2; unclear D gene. Trimming shortened V by 5 bases and J by 0 bases, and 10 bases separated the two germline ends. Germline V gene sequence: CDR1 GTSNPN, CDR2 SVGIG (reference sequence). The CDR3 totals 13 residues. CDR3 residues: CAWASSPNYGYTF. CDR3 in DNA: TGTGCCTGGGCCTCAAGCCCTAACTATGGCTACACCTTC.

This chain links TRBV19 with TRBJ2-3; 9 bases align to TRBD1. The germline CDR1 and CDR2 sequences are LNHDA and SQIVND (reference sequence). This CDR3 is built from 15 residues. V dropped 5 bases and J dropped 5; count of bases not matched to a gene: 8. In DNA form, the CDR3 reads TGTGCCAGTAGTTCCCGGGACAGGGAACAAGATACGCAGTATTTT. Protein product: CASSSRDREQDTQYF.

This chain joins TRBV5-1 and TRBJ2-5, with D maybe TRBD2 (6 bases). V lost 0 bases and J 2 bases, leaving 17 bases between the germline ends. CDR1 is SGHRS and CDR2 is YFSETQ in the germline V gene. The CDR3 is made up of 17 amino acids. DNA of the CDR3: TGCGCCAGCAGCTTGGTGAATGGGGGGAGAACACAAGAGACCCAGTACTTC. Translation: CASSLVNGGRTQETQYF. Based on the CDR3 plus reference TRBV5-1 and TRBJ2-5, the full variable domain is KAGVTQTPRYLIKTRGQQVTLSCSPISGHRSVSWYQQTPGQGLQFLFEYFSETQRNKGNFPGRFSGRQFSNSRSEMNVSTLELGDSALYLCASSLVNGGRTQETQYFGPGTRLLVL.

CDR3 bases: TGTGCCTGGAAACAGGCCAGGAACACTGAAGCTTTCTTT. Translation: CAWKQARNTEAFF. The chain is built from TRBV30 and TRBJ1-1; D is perhaps TRBD1 (5 bases). V lost 4 bases and J 1 base, leaving 10 bases between the germline ends. Germline V gene data show CDR1 as GTSNPN and CDR2 as SVGIG (reference sequence). The CDR3 is 13 residues long.

The gene calls are TRBV28 and TRBJ2-3; TRBD2 agrees at 11 bases. This CDR3 is 16 amino acids long. V lost 10 bases, J lost 4 bases, and 13 bases stayed unmatched. Germline values: CDR1 MDHEN, CDR2 SYDVKM. The CDR3 coding sequence is TGTGCCACCCTCCCCGCTAGCGGGAGGAAGGCAGATACGCAGTATTTT. Amino acids: CATLPASGRKADTQYF.

This clone has only one observation. This sequence joins TRBV9 and TRBJ2-6; D is possibly TRBD2 (5 bases). The CDR3 extends over 17 amino acids. Trimming removed 3 bases at V and 4 bases at J, with 17 bases between. In germline, CDR1 is SGDLS, CDR2 YYNGEE. CDR3 in amino acids: CASSDSGPSGGANVLTF. CDR3 sequence (DNA): TGTGCCAGCAGCGACTCCGGGCCGTCGGGAGGGGCCAACGTCCTGACTTTC.